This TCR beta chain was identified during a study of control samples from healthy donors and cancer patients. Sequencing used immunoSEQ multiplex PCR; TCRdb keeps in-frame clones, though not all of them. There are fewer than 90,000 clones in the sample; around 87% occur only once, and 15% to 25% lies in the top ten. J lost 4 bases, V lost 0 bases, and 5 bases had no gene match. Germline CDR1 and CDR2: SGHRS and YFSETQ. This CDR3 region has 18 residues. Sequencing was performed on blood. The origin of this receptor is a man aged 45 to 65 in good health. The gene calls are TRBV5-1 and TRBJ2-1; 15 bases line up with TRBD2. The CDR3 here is CASSLGTSGRASYNEQFF. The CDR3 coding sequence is TGCGCCAGCAGCTTGGGGACTAGCGGGAGGGCCAGTTACAATGAGCAGTTCTTC.